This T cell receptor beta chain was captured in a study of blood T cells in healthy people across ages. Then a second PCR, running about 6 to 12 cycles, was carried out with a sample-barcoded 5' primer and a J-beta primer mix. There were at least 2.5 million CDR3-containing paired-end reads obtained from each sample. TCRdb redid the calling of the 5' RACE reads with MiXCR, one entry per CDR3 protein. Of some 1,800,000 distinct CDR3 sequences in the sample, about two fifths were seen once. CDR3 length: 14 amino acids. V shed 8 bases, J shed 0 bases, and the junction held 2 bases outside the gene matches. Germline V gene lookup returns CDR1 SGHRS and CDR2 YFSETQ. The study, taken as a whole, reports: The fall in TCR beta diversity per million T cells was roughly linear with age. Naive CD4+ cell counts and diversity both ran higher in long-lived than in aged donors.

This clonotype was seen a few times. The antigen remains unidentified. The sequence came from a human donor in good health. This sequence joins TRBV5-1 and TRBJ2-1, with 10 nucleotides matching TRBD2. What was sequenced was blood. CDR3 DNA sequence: TGCGCCAGTCGGACTAGCGGCTCCTACAATGAGCAGTTCTTC. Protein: CASRTSGSYNEQFF.